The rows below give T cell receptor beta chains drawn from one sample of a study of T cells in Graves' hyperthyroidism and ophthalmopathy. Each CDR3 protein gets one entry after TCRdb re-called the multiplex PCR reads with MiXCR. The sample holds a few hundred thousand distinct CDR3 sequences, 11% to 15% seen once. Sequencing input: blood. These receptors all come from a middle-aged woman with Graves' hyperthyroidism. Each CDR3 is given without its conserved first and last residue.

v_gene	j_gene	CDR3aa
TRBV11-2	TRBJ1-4	ASSLNLGQRISTNEKLF
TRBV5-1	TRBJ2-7	ASSLNMGFNYEQY
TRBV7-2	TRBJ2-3	ASSIISGNTDTQY
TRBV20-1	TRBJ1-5	SARLGTASSH
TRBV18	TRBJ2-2	ASSPPHGDTGELF
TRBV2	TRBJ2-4	ASITGGRGNIQY
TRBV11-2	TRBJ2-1	ASSLEVTMEQF
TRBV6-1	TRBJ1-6	ASSEALGQGNSPLH
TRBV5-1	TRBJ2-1	ASSLGGAGVGNEQF
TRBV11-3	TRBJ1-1	ASRLEGGPGTEAF
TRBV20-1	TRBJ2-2	SAMLAGRGSGELF
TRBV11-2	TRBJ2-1	ASSLGGSGNEQF
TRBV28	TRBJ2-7	ASSLGGQSVEQY
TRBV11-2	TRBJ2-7	ASSFDRPGAYEQY
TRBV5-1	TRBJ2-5	ASRLQGNLPQETQY
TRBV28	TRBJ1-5	ASSKQGLSRNQPQH
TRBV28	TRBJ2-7	ASSFLSVAQTYEQY
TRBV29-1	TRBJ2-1	SADRYNEQF
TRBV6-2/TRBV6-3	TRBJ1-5	ASSMFGISGNQPQH
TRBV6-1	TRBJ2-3	ASSYSRLAGENRDTQY
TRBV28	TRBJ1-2	ASSFRPTGFGYT
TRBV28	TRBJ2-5	ASSDLDRQETQY
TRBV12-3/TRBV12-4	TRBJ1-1	ASNNGGLGNTEAF
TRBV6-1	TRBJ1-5	ASSVTGEQPQH
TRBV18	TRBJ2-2	ASSPGLAGSRGTGELF
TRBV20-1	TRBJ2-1	STSGTTIEQF